The 10 T cell receptor beta chains below were found in one sample sequenced in a study of T cell responses to AZD1222 COVID-19 vaccine. Method: immunoSEQ multiplex PCR; TCRdb's copy keeps in-frame clones and lacks some. The sample has more than 110,000 clones, around nine tenths seen once. Sequences were derived from peripheral blood, sampled on day 0 of AZD1222 vaccination. The receptors derive from an adult in good health.

The CDR3 sequence: CASSFGVTGELFF. The CDR3 coding sequence is TGTGCCAGCAGTTTCGGGGTCACCGGGGAGCTGTTTTTT. The chain employs TRBV12-3 or TRBV12-4 and TRBJ2-2, with D perhaps matching TRBD2 (5 bases). The CDR3 runs to 13 residues. Trimming removed 3 bases at V and 4 bases at J, with 6 bases between.

The rearrangement joins TRBV19 to TRBJ2-4; D might be TRBD1 or TRBD2, each matching 5 bases. Germline CDR1 reads LNHDA; CDR2 reads SQIVND (reference sequence). The CDR3 runs 16 residues. Trimming shortened V by 6 bases and J by 0 bases, and 15 bases separated the two germline ends. CDR3 protein: CASRRDSGTAKNIQYF. The CDR3, as DNA: TGTGCCAGTAGAAGAGATTCCGGGACAGCCAAAAACATTCAGTACTTC.

V usage is TRBV27 and J usage is TRBJ1-5; a weak D match, TRBD1 (6 bases). Germline V gene sequence: CDR1 MNHEY, CDR2 SMNVEV (reference sequence). V lost 4 bases and J 9 bases, leaving 16 bases between the germline ends. CDR3 length: 14 residues. This CDR3 reads CASSWTQGGWPQHF. In nucleotides, the CDR3 is TGTGCCAGCAGTTGGACCCAAGGGGGATGGCCCCAGCATTTT.

The DNA for the CDR3 is TGCGCCAGCAGCCTTAGCGGGAGCGTCGGGGAGCTGTTTTTT. This encodes CASSLSGSVGELFF. The chain employs TRBV5-1 and TRBJ2-2; TRBD2 aligns across 9 bases. Germline values: CDR1 SGHRS, CDR2 YFSETQ. CDR3 length: 14 amino acids. V lost 4 bases and J lost 7; bases outside the gene matches: 5. The full variable domain, rest sourced from reference TRBV5-1 and TRBJ2-2, is KAGVTQTPRYLIKTRGQQVTLSCSPISGHRSVSWYQQTPGQGLQFLFEYFSETQRNKGNFPGRFSGRQFSNSRSEMNVSTLELGDSALYLCASSLSGSVGELFFGEGSRLTVL.

V is TRBV7-2 and J is TRBJ1-6; possibly TRBD1 for D (5 bases). Germline V gives CDR1 SGHTA, CDR2 FQGNSA. V was clipped by 5 bases and J by 9 bases, with 20 bases between them. This CDR3 comprises 16 residues. The CDR3 DNA sequence: TGTGCCAGCAGCATAACCACACCGGCAGGGAGTTCACCCCTCCACTTT. This gives the protein CASSITTPAGSSPLHF.

The chain recombines TRBV6-5 with TRBJ1-1; unclear D gene. V lost 8 bases, J lost 0 bases, and 16 bases lay in between. CDR3 length: 15 residues. Germline V gene sequence: CDR1 MNHEY, CDR2 SVGAGI. In DNA form, the CDR3 reads TGTGCCAGCCAATTAAAGACTAACATGAACACTGAAGCTTTCTTT. Its translation: CASQLKTNMNTEAFF.

V gene TRBV7-2 combines with J gene TRBJ1-1; possibly TRBD1 for D (6 bases). V was pared by 1 base and J by 6 bases, with 12 bases between. Germline-derived CDR1 and CDR2 are SGHTA and FQGNSA. The CDR3 consists of 14 residues. CDR3 in amino acids: CASSLVRGGPEAFF. The CDR3 DNA follows: TGTGCCAGCAGCTTAGTTAGGGGGGGGCCTGAAGCTTTCTTT. Based on the CDR3 plus reference TRBV7-2 and TRBJ1-1, the full variable domain is GAGVSQSPSNKVTEKGKDVELRCDPISGHTALYWYRQSLGQGLEFLIYFQGNSAPDKSGLPSDRFSAERTGGSVSTLTIQRTQQEDSAVYLCASSLVRGGPEAFFGQGTRLTVV.

The V gene is TRBV6-5, the J gene TRBJ1-6; no firm D call. Looked up from germline, CDR1 is MNHEY and CDR2 is SVGAGI. Deletions cut 7 bases from V and 5 bases from J, with 15 bases between. The length of the CDR3 is 15 residues. CDR3 sequence reads: CASNRRPENNSPLHF. The CDR3 DNA reads TGTGCCAGCAACCGGCGGCCAGAAAATAATTCACCCCTCCACTTT.

This chain joins TRBV18 and TRBJ2-2, with D unclear. Trimming removed 6 bases from V and 5 bases from J, with 10 bases in between. Germline V gives CDR1 KGHSH, CDR2 LQKENI. The CDR3 runs 13 residues. The CDR3 nucleotides are TGTGCCAGCTCCGCCCGATCGACCGGGGAGCTGTTTTTT. The encoded protein is CASSARSTGELFF.

The CDR3 region has the DNA TGTGCCAGCAGTCCCGGGACAGGGGTTGCCGGGGAGCTGTTTTTT. Protein: CASSPGTGVAGELFF. The V call is TRBV7-2, the J call TRBJ2-2; TRBD1 matches 10 bases. The V gene end was trimmed by 6 bases and the J gene end by 6 bases; junction bases not matched to a gene: 7. Germline CDR1 is SGHTA and CDR2 is FQGNSA. The CDR3 extends over 15 amino acids.